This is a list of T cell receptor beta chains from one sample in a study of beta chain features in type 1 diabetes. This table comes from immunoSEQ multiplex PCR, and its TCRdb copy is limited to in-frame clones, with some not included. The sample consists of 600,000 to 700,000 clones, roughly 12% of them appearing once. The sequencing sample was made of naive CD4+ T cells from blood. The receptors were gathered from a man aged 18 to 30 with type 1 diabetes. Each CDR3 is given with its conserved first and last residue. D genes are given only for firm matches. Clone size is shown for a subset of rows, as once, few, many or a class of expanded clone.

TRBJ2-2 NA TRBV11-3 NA CASSLDLGVGTGELFF TGTGCCAGCAGCTTAGACCTCGGGGTCGGCACCGGGGAGCTGTTTTTT
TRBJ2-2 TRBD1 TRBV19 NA CAVTPGQGATGELFF TGTGCCGTCACTCCGGGACAGGGGGCGACCGGGGAGCTGTTTTTT
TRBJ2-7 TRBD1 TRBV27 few CASSQGTGGPSYEQYF TGTGCCAGCAGCCAAGGGACAGGGGGTCCCTCATACGAGCAGTACTTC
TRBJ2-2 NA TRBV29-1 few CSVERRGSGTGELFF TGCAGCGTTGAACGCAGGGGAAGTGGCACCGGGGAGCTGTTTTTT
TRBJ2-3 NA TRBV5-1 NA CASSFTDTQYF TGCGCCAGCAGCTTCACAGATACGCAGTATTTT
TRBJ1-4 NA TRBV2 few CASRIPGTTNEKLFF TGTGCCAGCAGGATCCCAGGAACAACTAATGAAAAACTGTTTTTT
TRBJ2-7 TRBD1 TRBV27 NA CASSWDRGSSYEQYF TGTGCCAGCAGTTGGGACAGGGGGAGCTCCTACGAGCAGTACTTC
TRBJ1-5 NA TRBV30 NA CAWRGSHNQPQHF TGTGCCTGGAGGGGCAGCCACAATCAGCCCCAGCATTTT
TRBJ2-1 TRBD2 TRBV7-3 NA CASSLGLAGDNEQFF TGTGCCAGCAGCTTGGGACTAGCGGGGGACAATGAGCAGTTCTTC
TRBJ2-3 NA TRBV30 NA CAWKGGDTQYF TGTGCCTGGAAGGGCGGAGATACGCAGTATTTT
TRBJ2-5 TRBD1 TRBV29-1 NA CSVVDRAYQETQYF TGCAGCGTTGTGGACAGGGCGTACCAAGAGACCCAGTACTTC
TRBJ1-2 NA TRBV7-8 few CASSLGIGYTF TGTGCCAGCAGCTTAGGGATAGGCTACACCTTC
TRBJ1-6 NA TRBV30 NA CAWRGAGSPLHF TGTGCCTGGAGGGGGGCAGGCTCACCCCTCCACTTT
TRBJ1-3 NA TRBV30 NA CAWTGPASGNTIYF TGTGCCTGGACCGGGCCGGCTTCTGGAAACACCATATATTTT
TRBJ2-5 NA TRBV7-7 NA CASSLGTTYQETQYF TGTGCCAGCAGCTTAGGTACTACTTACCAAGAGACCCAGTACTTC
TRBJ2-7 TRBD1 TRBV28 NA CASSFEGQNYEQYF TGTGCCAGCAGTTTTGAGGGACAGAACTACGAGCAGTACTTC
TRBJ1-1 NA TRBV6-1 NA CASRELGRMNTEAFF TGTGCCAGCAGAGAGTTGGGACGGATGAACACTGAAGCTTTCTTT
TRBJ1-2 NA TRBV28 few CASSLLNYGYTF TGTGCCAGCAGTTTATTAAACTATGGCTACACCTTC
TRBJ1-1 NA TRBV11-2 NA CASSLRLGTEAFF TGTGCCAGCAGTCTTAGGCTCGGCACTGAAGCTTTCTTT
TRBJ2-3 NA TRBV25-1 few CASSGGADTQYF TGTGCCAGCAGTGGGGGGGCAGATACGCAGTATTTT
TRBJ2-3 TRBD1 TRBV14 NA CASSQRDRVSDTQYF TGTGCCAGCAGCCAGAGGGACAGGGTATCAGATACGCAGTATTTT
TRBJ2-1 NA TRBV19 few CASSPQRGSYNEQFF TGTGCCAGTAGCCCTCAACGGGGTTCCTACAATGAGCAGTTCTTC
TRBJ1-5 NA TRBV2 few CASRDSNQPQHF TGTGCATCGCGCGACAGTAACCAGCCCCAGCATTTT
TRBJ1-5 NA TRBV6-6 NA CATRGGDQPQHF TGTGCCACTCGGGGGGGGGATCAGCCCCAGCATTTT
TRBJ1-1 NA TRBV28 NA CASSFMHSTLSGQPPEAFF TGTGCCAGCAGTTTTATGCACAGCACCCTCTCCGGGCAACCCCCTGAAGCTTTCTTT
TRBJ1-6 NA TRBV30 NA CAWGRINSPLHF TGTGCCTGGGGCCGGATTAATTCACCCCTCCACTTT
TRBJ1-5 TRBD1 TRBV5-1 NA CASSRDSSNQPQHF TGCGCCAGCAGCAGGGACAGCTCCAATCAGCCCCAGCATTTT
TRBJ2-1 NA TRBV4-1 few CASSRTAYNEQFF TGCGCCAGCAGCCGGACAGCCTACAATGAGCAGTTCTTC
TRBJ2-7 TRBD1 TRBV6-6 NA CASLHPDRGVYEQYF TGTGCCAGCCTTCATCCGGACAGGGGGGTCTACGAGCAGTACTTC
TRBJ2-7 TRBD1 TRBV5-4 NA CASSLTGASSYEQYF TGTGCCAGCAGCTTGACAGGGGCGAGCTCCTACGAGCAGTACTTC
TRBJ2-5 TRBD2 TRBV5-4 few CASSLDWSGDLTQYF TGTGCCAGCAGCTTGGACTGGAGCGGGGACCTGACCCAGTACTTC
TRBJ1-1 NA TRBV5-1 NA CASSPGTANTEAFF TGCGCCAGCAGCCCTGGGACGGCGAACACTGAAGCTTTCTTT
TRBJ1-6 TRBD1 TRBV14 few CASSQEGTGYLRSPLHF TGTGCCAGCAGCCAAGAAGGGACAGGTTACTTGCGGTCACCCCTCCACTTT
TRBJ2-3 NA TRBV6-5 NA CASKSSLSDTQYF TGTGCCAGCAAGTCTAGTCTCTCAGATACGCAGTATTTT
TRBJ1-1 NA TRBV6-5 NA CASSPRGEAEAFF TGTGCCAGCAGTCCCCGAGGAGAGGCTGAAGCTTTCTTT
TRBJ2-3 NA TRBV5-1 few CASSPFAPDTQYF TGCGCCAGCAGTCCTTTCGCGCCGGATACGCAGTATTTT
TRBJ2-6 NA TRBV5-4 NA CASSLSGANVLTF TGTGCCAGCAGCTTGTCAGGGGCCAACGTCCTGACTTTC
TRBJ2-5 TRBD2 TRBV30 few CARSSGGVETQYF TGTGCCCGTTCTAGCGGGGGGGTAGAGACCCAGTACTTC
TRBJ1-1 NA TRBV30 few CAWSVPTWVEAFF TGTGCCTGGAGTGTCCCAACATGGGTTGAAGCTTTCTTT
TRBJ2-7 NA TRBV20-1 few CSAAMHEQYF TGCAGTGCCGCGATGCACGAGCAGTACTTC
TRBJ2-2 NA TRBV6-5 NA CASSYDAVNTGELFF TGTGCCAGCAGTTACGATGCGGTGAACACCGGGGAGCTGTTTTTT
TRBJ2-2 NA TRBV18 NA CASSPPEGPNTGELFF TGTGCCAGCTCACCACCGGAGGGGCCTAACACCGGGGAGCTGTTTTTT